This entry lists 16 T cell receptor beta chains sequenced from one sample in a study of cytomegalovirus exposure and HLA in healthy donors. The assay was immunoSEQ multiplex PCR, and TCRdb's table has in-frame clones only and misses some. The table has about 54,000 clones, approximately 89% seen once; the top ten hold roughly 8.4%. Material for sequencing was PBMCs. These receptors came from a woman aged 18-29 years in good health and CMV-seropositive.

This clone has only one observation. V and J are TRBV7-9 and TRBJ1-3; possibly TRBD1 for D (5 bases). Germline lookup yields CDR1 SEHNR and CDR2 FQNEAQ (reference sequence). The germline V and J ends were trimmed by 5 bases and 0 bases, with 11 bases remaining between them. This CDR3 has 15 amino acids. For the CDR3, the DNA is TGTGCCAGCAGCCAAGGGACTCTCTCTGGAAACACCATATATTTT. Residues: CASSQGTLSGNTIYF. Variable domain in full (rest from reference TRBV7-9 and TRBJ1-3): DTGVSQNPRHKITKRGQNVTFRCDPISEHNRLYWYRQTLGQGPEFLTYFQNEAQLEKSRLLSDRFSAERPKGSFSTLEIQRTEQGDSAMYLCASSQGTLSGNTIYFGEGSWLTVV.

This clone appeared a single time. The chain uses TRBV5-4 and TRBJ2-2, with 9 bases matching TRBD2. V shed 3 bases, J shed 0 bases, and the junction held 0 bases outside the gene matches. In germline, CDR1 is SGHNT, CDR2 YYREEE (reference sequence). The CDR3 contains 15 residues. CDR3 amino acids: CASSSSGANTGELFF. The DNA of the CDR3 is TGTGCCAGCAGCTCTAGCGGGGCGAACACCGGGGAGCTGTTTTTT.

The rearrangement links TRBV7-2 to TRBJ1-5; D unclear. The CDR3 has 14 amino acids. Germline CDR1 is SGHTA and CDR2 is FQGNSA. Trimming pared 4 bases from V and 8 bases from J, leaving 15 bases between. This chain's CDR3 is CASSSQVVAEPQHF. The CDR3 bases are TGTGCCAGCAGCTCTCAGGTGGTGGCAGAGCCCCAGCATTTT.

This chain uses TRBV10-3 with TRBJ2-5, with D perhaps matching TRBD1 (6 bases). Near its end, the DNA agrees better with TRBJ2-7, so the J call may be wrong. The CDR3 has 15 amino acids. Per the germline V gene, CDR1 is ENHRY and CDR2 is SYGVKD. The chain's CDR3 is CAISGGMRQVYEQYF. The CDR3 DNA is TGTGCCATCAGTGGAGGAATGAGACAGGTCTACGAGCAGTACTTC.

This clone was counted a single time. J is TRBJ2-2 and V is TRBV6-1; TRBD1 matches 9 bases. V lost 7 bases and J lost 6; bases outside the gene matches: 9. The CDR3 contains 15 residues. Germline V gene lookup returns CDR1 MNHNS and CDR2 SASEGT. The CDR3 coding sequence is TGTGCCAGCATTACAGGGGGCGCGGGGGCCGGGGAGCTGTTTTTT. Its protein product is CASITGGAGAGELFF.

The DNA of the CDR3 is TGTGCCAGCAGCCGGGGGACTAACACTGAAGCTTTCTTT. Translating gives CASSRGTNTEAFF. This chain uses TRBV2 with TRBJ1-1; tentatively, D is TRBD1 (5 bases). This CDR3 region has 13 residues. Germline lookup yields CDR1 SNHLY and CDR2 FYNNEI. Trimming took off 6 bases at V and 2 bases at J, with 10 bases between the two ends.

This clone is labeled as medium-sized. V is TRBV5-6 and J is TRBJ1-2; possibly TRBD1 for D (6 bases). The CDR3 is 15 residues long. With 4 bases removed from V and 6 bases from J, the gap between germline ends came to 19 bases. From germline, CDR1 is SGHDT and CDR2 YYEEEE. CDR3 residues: CASSRGRFGGHGYTF. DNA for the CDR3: TGTGCCAGCAGCCGGGGACGGTTTGGGGGCCATGGCTACACCTTC.

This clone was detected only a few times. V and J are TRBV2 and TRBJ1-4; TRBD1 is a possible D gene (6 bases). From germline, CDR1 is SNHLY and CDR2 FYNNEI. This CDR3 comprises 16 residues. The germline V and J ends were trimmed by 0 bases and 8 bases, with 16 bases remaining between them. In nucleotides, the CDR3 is TGTGCCAGCAGTGAAGCGGCGGTCCGGGGGGCAGAAAAACTGTTTTTT. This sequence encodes CASSEAAVRGAEKLFF. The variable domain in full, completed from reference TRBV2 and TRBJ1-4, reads EPEVTQTPSHQVTQMGQEVILRCVPISNHLYFYWYRQILGQKVEFLVSFYNNEISEKSEIFDDQFSVERPDGSNFTLKIRSTKLEDSAMYFCASSEAAVRGAEKLFFGSGTQLSVL.

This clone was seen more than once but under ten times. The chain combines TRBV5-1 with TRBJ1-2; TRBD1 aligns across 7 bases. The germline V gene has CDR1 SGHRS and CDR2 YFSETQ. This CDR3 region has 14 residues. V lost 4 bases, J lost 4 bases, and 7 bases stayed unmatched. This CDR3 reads CASSGGQTLYGYTF. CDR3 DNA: TGCGCCAGCAGCGGGGGACAGACGCTCTATGGCTACACCTTC.

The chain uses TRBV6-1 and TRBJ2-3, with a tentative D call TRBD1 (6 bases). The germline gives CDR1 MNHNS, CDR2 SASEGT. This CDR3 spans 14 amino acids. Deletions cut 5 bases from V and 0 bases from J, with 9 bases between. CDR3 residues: CASSRTASTDTQYF. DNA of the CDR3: TGTGCCAGCAGTAGGACAGCCAGCACAGATACGCAGTATTTT.

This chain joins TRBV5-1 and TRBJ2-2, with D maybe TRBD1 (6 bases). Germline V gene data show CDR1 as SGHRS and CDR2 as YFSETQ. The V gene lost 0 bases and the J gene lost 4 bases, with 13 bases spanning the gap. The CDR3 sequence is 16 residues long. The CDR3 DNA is TGCGCCAGCAGCTTGGGGGGCAGGGGACGCACCGGGGAGCTGTTTTTT. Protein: CASSLGGRGRTGELFF. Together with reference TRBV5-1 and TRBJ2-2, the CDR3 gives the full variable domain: KAGVTQTPRYLIKTRGQQVTLSCSPISGHRSVSWYQQTPGQGLQFLFEYFSETQRNKGNFPGRFSGRQFSNSRSEMNVSTLELGDSALYLCASSLGGRGRTGELFFGEGSRLTVL.

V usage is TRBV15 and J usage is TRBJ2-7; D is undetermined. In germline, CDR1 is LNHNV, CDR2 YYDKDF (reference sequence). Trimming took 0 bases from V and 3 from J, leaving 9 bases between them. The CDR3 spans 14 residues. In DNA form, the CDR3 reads TGTGCCACCAGCAGAGACCCGCGCGGCTACGAGCAGTACTTC. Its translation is CATSRDPRGYEQYF.

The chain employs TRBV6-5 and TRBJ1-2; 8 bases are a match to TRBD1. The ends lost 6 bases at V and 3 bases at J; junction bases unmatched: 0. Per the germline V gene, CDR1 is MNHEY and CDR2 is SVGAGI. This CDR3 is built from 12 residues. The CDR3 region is CASRQGDYGYTF. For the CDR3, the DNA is TGTGCCAGCAGACAGGGGGACTATGGCTACACCTTC.

DNA of the CDR3: TGTGCCAGCAGCTTACGTGAGACGAGGGAGCAGTACTTC. This encodes CASSLRETREQYF. V is TRBV11-1 and J is TRBJ2-7; D remains unclear. V was cut by 2 bases and J by 7 bases, with 12 bases left in between. The CDR3 totals 13 residues. Looked up from germline, CDR1 is SGHAT and CDR2 is FQDESV (reference sequence).

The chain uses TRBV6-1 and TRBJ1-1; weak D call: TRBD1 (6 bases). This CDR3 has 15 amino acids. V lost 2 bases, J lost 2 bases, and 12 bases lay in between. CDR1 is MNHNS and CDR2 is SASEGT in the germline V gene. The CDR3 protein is CASSETGSSNTEAFF. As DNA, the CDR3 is TGTGCCAGCAGTGAAACAGGGAGTTCTAACACTGAAGCTTTCTTT.

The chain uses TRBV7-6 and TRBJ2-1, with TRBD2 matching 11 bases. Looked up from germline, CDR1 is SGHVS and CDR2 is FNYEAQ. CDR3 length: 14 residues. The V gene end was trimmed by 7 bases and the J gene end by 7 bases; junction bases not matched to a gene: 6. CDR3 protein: CASTPSGGRNEQFF. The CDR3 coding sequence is TGTGCCAGCACCCCTAGCGGGGGGCGTAATGAGCAGTTCTTC.